This entry lists 17 T cell receptor beta chains sequenced from one sample in a study of cytomegalovirus exposure and HLA in healthy donors. In the PCR, 60 Vbeta and 13 Jbeta primers were used. Sequenced by immunoSEQ multiplex PCR; TCRdb stores in-frame clones only, minus some. The sample shows approximately 110,000 clones, roughly 68% of them seen only once. The sequenced sample consisted of PBMCs. The receptors here all came from a woman younger than 45 in good health and CMV-seronegative.

This rearrangement joins TRBV7-2 to TRBJ2-1; perhaps TRBD1 as D (5 bases). The germline gives CDR1 SGHTA, CDR2 FQGNSA. V lost 0 bases and J lost 10, with 13 bases in between. The CDR3 extends over 14 amino acids. The CDR3 sequence is CASSLAWQGGEQFF. In nucleotides, the CDR3 is TGTGCCAGCAGCTTAGCGTGGCAGGGCGGCGAGCAGTTCTTC. Full variable domain (rest looked up from reference TRBV7-2 and TRBJ2-1): GAGVSQSPSNKVTEKGKDVELRCDPISGHTALYWYRQSLGQGLEFLIYFQGNSAPDKSGLPSDRFSAERTGGSVSTLTIQRTQQEDSAVYLCASSLAWQGGEQFFGPGTRLTVL.

The count of this clone is one. The chain links TRBV6-1 to TRBJ2-5; no firm D call. Germline-derived CDR1 and CDR2 are MNHNS and SASEGT. The V and J ends lost 5 bases and 5 bases respectively, with 12 bases between them. The CDR3 is made up of 13 amino acids. CDR3 nucleotides: TGTGCCAGCAGTCCTGACATAGGCGAGACCCAGTACTTC. The encoded protein is CASSPDIGETQYF.

J is TRBJ2-1 and V is TRBV5-6; 8 bases map to TRBD1. The germline V gene has CDR1 SGHDT and CDR2 YYEEEE. V lost 0 bases and J lost 10; bases outside the gene matches: 6. This CDR3 region has 14 residues. The CDR3 DNA reads as TGTGCCAGCAGCTTGGGGCAGGGGGCTTGGGAGCAGTTCTTC. The encoded protein is CASSLGQGAWEQFF.

This sequence joins TRBV27 and TRBJ2-3; no firm D call. Trimming pared 2 bases from V and 0 bases from J, leaving 12 bases between. The CDR3 is made up of 16 amino acids. Germline CDR1 is MNHEY and CDR2 is SMNVEV (reference sequence). In nucleotides, the CDR3 is TGTGCCAGCAGTTTACGAAGGAGCCCTAGCACAGATACGCAGTATTTT. This codes for CASSLRRSPSTDTQYF.

The gene calls are TRBV14 and TRBJ2-7; 7 bases map to TRBD1. Germline CDR1 SGHDN, CDR2 FVKESK. V lost 0 bases, J lost 4 bases, and 9 bases stayed unmatched. The CDR3 consists of 16 residues. CDR3 protein: CASSQDSYRGSYEQYF. In nucleotides, the CDR3 is TGTGCCAGCAGCCAAGATTCCTACAGGGGTTCTTACGAGCAGTACTTC.

This chain joins TRBV11-1 and TRBJ2-7; 7 bases agree with TRBD1. The junction had 1 base not matched to a gene; V was cut back by 4 bases and J by 1 base. The CDR3 covers 13 residues. In germline, CDR1 is SGHAT, CDR2 FQDESV (reference sequence). Here the CDR3 DNA reads TGTGCCAGCAGCTCGGGACAGTCCTACGAGCAGTACTTC. Its translation: CASSSGQSYEQYF.

The chain joins TRBV19 to TRBJ2-7; 13 bases line up with TRBD2. Germline V lookup: CDR1 LNHDA, CDR2 SQIVND (reference sequence). V trimming: 1 base; J trimming: 2 bases; junction bases outside the gene matches: 11. The CDR3 is 19 amino acids. In nucleotides, the CDR3 is TGTGCCAGTAGTATAGGAAGGACTAGCGGGAGTTCGAGCCCCTACGAGCAGTACTTC. Translation: CASSIGRTSGSSSPYEQYF. Based on the CDR3 plus reference TRBV19 and TRBJ2-7, the full variable domain is DGGITQSPKYLFRKEGQNVTLSCEQNLNHDAMYWYRQDPGQGLRLIYYSQIVNDFQKGDIAEGYSVSREKKESFPLTVTSAQKNPTAFYLCASSIGRTSGSSSPYEQYFGPGTRLTVT.

This clone was counted between two and nine times. The chain joins TRBV6-6 to TRBJ2-3; D is ambiguous. The CDR3 totals 12 residues. Trimming left V 6 bases short and J 3 bases short, with 7 bases between. The germline V gene has CDR1 MNHNY and CDR2 SVGAGI (reference sequence). CDR3 residues: CASSTDTDTQYF. DNA for the CDR3: TGTGCCAGCAGCACAGATACAGATACGCAGTATTTT.

The chain carries TRBV28 and TRBJ1-1; D gene ambiguous. The CDR3 runs 14 residues. Per the germline V gene, CDR1 is MDHEN and CDR2 is SYDVKM. V gave up 2 bases and J gave up 7 bases, with 14 bases separating them. The CDR3 DNA reads TGTGCCAGCAGTTTAGTCCCGGAGACGGGTGAAGCTTTCTTT. It codes for CASSLVPETGEAFF.

V and J are TRBV2 and TRBJ1-5, with TRBD1 matching over 8 bases. This CDR3 contains 15 residues. The ends lost 6 bases at V and 2 bases at J; junction bases unmatched: 6. Germline lookup yields CDR1 SNHLY and CDR2 FYNNEI. CDR3 protein: CASRWTGSGNQPQHF. The DNA of the CDR3 is TGTGCCAGCAGGTGGACAGGGTCGGGCAATCAGCCCCAGCATTTT.

The CDR3 region has the DNA TGTGCCAGCACCAGGGGGATGAGCAATCAGCCCCAGCATTTT. This codes for CASTRGMSNQPQHF. The chain joins TRBV28 to TRBJ1-5; 7 nucleotides line up with TRBD1. Losses at the gene ends were 7 bases for V and 1 base for J; bases not matched to a gene: 4. Germline CDR1 and CDR2: MDHEN and SYDVKM. The CDR3 loop spans 14 amino acids.

The rearrangement links TRBV18 to TRBJ1-1, with 8 bases lining up with TRBD1. Looked up from germline, CDR1 is KGHSH and CDR2 is LQKENI. V dropped 5 bases and J dropped 7; count of bases not matched to a gene: 6. The CDR3 runs 13 residues. The CDR3 region has the DNA TGTGCCAGCTCAGCGGACAGGGTCGTTGAAGCTTTCTTT. Its translation is CASSADRVVEAFF.

The CDR3: CASSLAVAGETGELFF. The CDR3 nucleotides are TGCGCCAGCAGCTTGGCCGTAGCGGGAGAGACCGGGGAGCTGTTTTTT. V usage is TRBV5-1 and J usage is TRBJ2-2; 9 bases fit TRBD2. Germline CDR1 SGHRS, CDR2 YFSETQ. V lost 0 bases to trimming and J lost 5 bases; unmatched junction nucleotides: 5. The CDR3 has 16 amino acids.

The rearrangement uses TRBV7-8 and TRBJ1-2, with 7 bases fitting TRBD1. The V gene's germline CDR1 is SGHVS and CDR2 FQNEAQ. V lost 7 bases and J lost 3; bases outside the gene matches: 5. The CDR3 loop spans 13 amino acids. CDR3 in DNA: TGTGCCAGCACCATTACAGGGGACTATGGCTACACCTTC. Protein product: CASTITGDYGYTF. The whole variable domain, filled in from reference TRBV7-8 and TRBJ1-2, reads GAGVSQSPRYKVAKRGQDVALRCDPISGHVSLFWYQQALGQGPEFLTYFQNEAQLDKSGLPSDRFFAERPEGSVSTLKIQRTQQEDSAVYLCASTITGDYGYTFGSGTRLTVV.

This clone has a single count. The V and J genes are TRBV2 and TRBJ1-1; 10 positions agree with TRBD1. J lost 6 bases, V lost 5 bases, and 6 bases had no gene match. Per germline, CDR1 SNHLY and CDR2 FYNNEI. There are 14 residues in the CDR3. Here the CDR3 reads CASSPDRGPAEAFF. The CDR3 DNA follows: TGTGCCAGCAGTCCCGACAGGGGGCCGGCTGAAGCTTTCTTT.

This chain's CDR3 is CASSQDISYEQYF. CDR3 nucleotide sequence: TGTGCCAGCAGCCAAGATATCAGCTACGAGCAGTACTTC. The chain has TRBV4-2 and TRBJ2-7; unclear D gene. This CDR3 comprises 13 residues. The V end lost 0 bases, the J end lost 3 bases, and 6 bases lay between the germline ends. CDR1 LGHNA and CDR2 YNFKEQ come from the germline V gene.

V usage is TRBV9 and J usage is TRBJ1-4, with unresolved D. V was shortened by 4 bases and J by 0 bases, with 10 bases between the two germline ends. Germline values: CDR1 SGDLS, CDR2 YYNGEE. The CDR3 is 15 amino acids. The CDR3 DNA is TGTGCCAGCAGCCCCCGGGTTGCAACTAATGAAAAACTGTTTTTT. Amino acid sequence: CASSPRVATNEKLFF.